This T cell receptor (beta chain) was sequenced in a study of brain T cells in children with intractable seizures. Study results and limitations: HCMV serostatus was not known, and viral specificity came from CDR3 similarity only.

Libraries were prepared by immunoSEQ multiplex PCR; TCRdb keeps only in-frame clonotypes and omits some of them. The data contain approximately 330,000 clones, 93% of them singletons. The CDR3 contains 16 residues. Between the trimmed V and J ends, which lost 3 bases and 2 bases, there was a span of 15 bases. The germline V gene encodes CDR1 MGHRA and CDR2 YSYEKL. Time point defined: blood from clinic visit 5 months post-surgery; TSC patient then seizure free. This clone has only one observation. What it binds is not known. The V and J genes are TRBV4-1 and TRBJ2-3; D possibly corresponds to TRBD1 (6 bases). This clonotype was sampled from a boy under two years old with tuberous sclerosis and intractable seizures. The source was peripheral blood, collected about 5 months after surgery. CDR3 in amino acids: CASSHPRTEITDTQYF. CDR3 in DNA: TGCGCCAGCAGCCATCCGAGGACAGAAATCACAGATACGCAGTATTTT.